This T cell receptor beta chain was sequenced during a study of monozygotic twins with inflammatory bowel disease. Study-wide results and limits: Concordant and discordant twins showed no difference in repertoire similarity, possibly from limited power. Diversity of TCRbeta measured by inverse Simpson was lower in IBD patients than in healthy co-twins. People with IBD had fewer clonotypes in common with others than healthy twins did, especially with disease activity.

No DNA is given; TCRdb re-called the 5' RACE reads and lists each CDR3 protein once. This sample's table has approximately 210,000 distinct CDR3 sequences. To note about this clonotype: The antigen remains unidentified.

Someone took an approximately 2.3 ml blood sample from each of the donors. Germline CDR1 reads SGHTA; CDR2 reads FQGNSA. There are 16 residues in the CDR3. The origin of this receptor is a human donor with ulcerative colitis or Crohn's disease, or a healthy co-twin of an affected twin (not recorded which). The V call is TRBV7-2, the J call TRBJ2-2; TCRdb selects TRBD1, and the lack of DNA leaves this call unchecked. The material sequenced was blood. CDR3: CASSLGPGVGGGELFF. The full variable domain, completed using reference TRBV7-2 and TRBJ2-2, is GAGVSQSPSNKVTEKGKDVELRCDPISGHTALYWYRQSLGQGLEFLIYFQGNSAPDKSGLPSDRFSAERTGGSVSTLTIQRTQQEDSAVYLCASSLGPGVGGGELFFGEGSRLTVL.